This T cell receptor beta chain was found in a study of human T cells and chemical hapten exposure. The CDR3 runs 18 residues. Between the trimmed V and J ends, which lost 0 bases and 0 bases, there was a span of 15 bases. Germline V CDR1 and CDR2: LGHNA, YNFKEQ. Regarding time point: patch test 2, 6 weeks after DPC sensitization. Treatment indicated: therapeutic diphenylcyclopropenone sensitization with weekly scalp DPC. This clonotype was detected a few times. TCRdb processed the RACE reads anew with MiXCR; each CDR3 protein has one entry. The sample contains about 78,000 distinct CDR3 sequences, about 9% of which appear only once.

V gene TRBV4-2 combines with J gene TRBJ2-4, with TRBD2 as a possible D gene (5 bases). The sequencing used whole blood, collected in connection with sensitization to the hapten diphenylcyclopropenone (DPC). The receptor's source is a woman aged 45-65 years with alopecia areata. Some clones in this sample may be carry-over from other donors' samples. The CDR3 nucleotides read TGTGCCAGCAGCCAAGATCCAGCGGAAGACCTAGCCAAAAACATTCAGTACTTC. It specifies CASSQDPAEDLAKNIQYF.